This T cell receptor (beta chain) was sequenced during a study of T-cell memory formation after mild COVID-19. The CDR3 length is 16 residues. Per germline, CDR1 MDHEN and CDR2 SYDVKM. V lost 3 bases and J lost 2, with 14 bases in between. TCRdb passed the 5' RACE reads through MiXCR, listing each CDR3 protein once. This sample yields about 470,000 distinct CDR3 sequences, of which around 27% are seen a single time; approximately 12% belongs to the top ten. Turning to this clonotype: Antigen: not known.

Findings and caveats of the study: Day 15 to 85 contracting clones showed balanced CD4/CD8; day 15 to 37 expanders favored CD4+.

The TCR was taken from an adult woman who had mild COVID-19 (a few samples of this study predate the infection). Cell type and time point are not known. The sample consisted of PBMCs or a T cell subset sorted from them (not recorded which). The chain recombines TRBV28 with TRBJ1-3, with a possible D match to TRBD1 (5 bases). CDR3 sequence (DNA): TGTGCCAGCAGTTTTTACAGGTCGTCTACTGGAAACACCATATATTTT. This encodes CASSFYRSSTGNTIYF.